The TCR beta chain under discussion was sequenced for a study of control samples from healthy donors and cancer patients. Sequenced by immunoSEQ multiplex PCR; TCRdb stores in-frame clones only, minus some. The sample contains about 130,000 clones, roughly 87% of which appear only once. The sequence came from a man younger than 35 in good health. The specimen was blood.

In DNA form, the CDR3 reads TGTGCCTGGACAGGGTTTTTGGGTGCCGGGGAGCTGTTTTTT. This translates into CAWTGFLGAGELFF. The genes are TRBV30 and TRBJ2-2; TRBD1 is a possible D gene (5 bases). The germline CDR1 and CDR2 sequences are GTSNPN and SVGIG (reference sequence). This CDR3 spans 14 amino acids. The V end was cut by 4 bases, the J end by 6 bases, with 15 bases between.